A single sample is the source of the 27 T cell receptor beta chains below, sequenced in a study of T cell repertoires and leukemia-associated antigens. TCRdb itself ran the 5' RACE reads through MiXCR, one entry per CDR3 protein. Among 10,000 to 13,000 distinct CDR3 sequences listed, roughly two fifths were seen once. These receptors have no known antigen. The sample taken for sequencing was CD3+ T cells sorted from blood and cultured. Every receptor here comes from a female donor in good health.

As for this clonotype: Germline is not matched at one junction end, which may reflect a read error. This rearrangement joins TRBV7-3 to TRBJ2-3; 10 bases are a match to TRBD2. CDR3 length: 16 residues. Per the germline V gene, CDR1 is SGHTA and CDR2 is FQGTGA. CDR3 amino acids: CASSSPGSGREDTQCF. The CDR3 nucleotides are TGCGCCAGCAGCTCCCCGGGGAGCGGGAGGGAAGATACGCAGTGTTTT.

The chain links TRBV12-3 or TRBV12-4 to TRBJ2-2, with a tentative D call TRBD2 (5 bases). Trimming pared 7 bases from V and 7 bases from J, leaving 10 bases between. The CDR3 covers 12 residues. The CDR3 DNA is TGTGCCAGCACCGGGATCGGCGGGGAGCTGTTTTTT. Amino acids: CASTGIGGELFF.

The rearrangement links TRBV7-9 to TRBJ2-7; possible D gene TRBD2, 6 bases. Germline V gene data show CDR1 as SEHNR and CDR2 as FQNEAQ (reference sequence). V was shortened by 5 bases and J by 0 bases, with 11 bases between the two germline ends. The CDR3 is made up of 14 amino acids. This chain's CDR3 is CASSVDGSSYEQYF. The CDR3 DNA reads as TGTGCCAGCAGCGTAGACGGGAGCTCCTACGAGCAGTACTTC.

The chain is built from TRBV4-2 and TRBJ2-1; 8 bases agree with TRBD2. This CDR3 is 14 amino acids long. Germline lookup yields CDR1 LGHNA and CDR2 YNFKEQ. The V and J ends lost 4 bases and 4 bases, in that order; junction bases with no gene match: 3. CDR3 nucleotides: TGTGCCAGCAGCCTAGCGGGACAATACAATGAGCAGTTCTTC. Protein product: CASSLAGQYNEQFF.

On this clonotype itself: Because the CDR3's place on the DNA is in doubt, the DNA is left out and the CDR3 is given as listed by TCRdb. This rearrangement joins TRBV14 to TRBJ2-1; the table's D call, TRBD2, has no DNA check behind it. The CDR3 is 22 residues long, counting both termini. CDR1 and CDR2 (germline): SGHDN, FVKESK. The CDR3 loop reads CASSFYICSAISAGGPYNEQFF.

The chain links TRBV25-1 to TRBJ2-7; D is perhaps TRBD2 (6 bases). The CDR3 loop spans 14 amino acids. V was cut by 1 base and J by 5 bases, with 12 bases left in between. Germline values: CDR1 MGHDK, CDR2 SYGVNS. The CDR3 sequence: CASSESSWGDEQYF. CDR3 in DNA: TGTGCCAGCAGTGAATCATCGTGGGGGGACGAGCAGTACTTC.

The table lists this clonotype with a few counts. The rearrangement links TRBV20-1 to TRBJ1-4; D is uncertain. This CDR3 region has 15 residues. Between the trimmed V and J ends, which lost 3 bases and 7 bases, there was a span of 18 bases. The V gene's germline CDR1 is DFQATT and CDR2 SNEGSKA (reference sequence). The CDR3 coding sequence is TGCAGTGCTAGTGATCCCCGGGCAGGCGGTGAAAAACTGTTTTTT. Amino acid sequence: CSASDPRAGGEKLFF.

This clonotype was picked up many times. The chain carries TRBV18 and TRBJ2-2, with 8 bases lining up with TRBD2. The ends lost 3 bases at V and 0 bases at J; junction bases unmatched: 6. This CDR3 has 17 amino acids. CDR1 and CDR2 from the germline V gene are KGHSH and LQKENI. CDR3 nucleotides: TGTGCCAGCTCACCCAGGCGGGGGGCGCCGAACACCGGGGAGCTGTTTTTT. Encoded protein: CASSPRRGAPNTGELFF.

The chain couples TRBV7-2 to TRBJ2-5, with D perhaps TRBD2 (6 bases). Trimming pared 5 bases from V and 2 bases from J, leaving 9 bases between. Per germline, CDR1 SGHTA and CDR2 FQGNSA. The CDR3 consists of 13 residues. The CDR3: CASSPGRQETQYF. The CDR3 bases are TGTGCCAGCAGCCCCGGGAGACAAGAGACCCAGTACTTC.

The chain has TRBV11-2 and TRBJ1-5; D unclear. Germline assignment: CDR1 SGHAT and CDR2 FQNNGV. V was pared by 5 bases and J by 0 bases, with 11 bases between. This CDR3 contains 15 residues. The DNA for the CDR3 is TGTGCCAGCAGCCCTCTTCGCGGTAGCAATCAGCCCCAGCATTTT. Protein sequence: CASSPLRGSNQPQHF.

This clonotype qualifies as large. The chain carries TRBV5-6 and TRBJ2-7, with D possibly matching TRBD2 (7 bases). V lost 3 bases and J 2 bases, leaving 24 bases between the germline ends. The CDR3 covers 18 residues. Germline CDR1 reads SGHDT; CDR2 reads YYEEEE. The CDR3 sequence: CASSSLEGGLAATYEQYF. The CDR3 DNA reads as TGTGCCAGCAGCTCGCTTGAGGGGGGGTTAGCGGCTACCTACGAGCAGTACTTC.

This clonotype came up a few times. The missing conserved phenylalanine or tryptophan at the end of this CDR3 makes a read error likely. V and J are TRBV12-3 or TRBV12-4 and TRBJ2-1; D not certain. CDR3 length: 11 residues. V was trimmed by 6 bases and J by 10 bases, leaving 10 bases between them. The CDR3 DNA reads TGTGCCAGCAGAGAAGCAAGGGAGCAGTTCTCC. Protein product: CASREAREQFS.

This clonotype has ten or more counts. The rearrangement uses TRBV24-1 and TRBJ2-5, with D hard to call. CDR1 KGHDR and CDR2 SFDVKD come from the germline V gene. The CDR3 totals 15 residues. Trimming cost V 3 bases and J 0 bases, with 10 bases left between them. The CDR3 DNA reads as TGTGCCACCAGTGATAAGGCAGCGTACCAAGAGACCCAGTACTTC. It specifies CATSDKAAYQETQYF.

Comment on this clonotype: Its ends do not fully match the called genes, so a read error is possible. Here the CDR3 reads CASSLVGGAAYNEQLF. The CDR3 region has the DNA TGTGCCAGCAGCTTGGTGGGGGGGGCAGCCTACAATGAGCAGCTCTTC. The chain joins TRBV7-3 to TRBJ2-1, with a weak D call TRBD2 (7 bases). There are 16 residues in the CDR3. Germline CDR1 SGHTA, CDR2 FQGTGA.

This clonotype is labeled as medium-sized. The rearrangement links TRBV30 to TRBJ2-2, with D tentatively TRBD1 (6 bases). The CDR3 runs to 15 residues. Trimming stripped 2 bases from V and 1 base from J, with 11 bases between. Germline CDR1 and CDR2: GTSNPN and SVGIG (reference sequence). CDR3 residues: CAWSSGHLNTGELFF. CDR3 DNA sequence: TGTGCCTGGAGTTCGGGACACCTGAACACCGGGGAGCTGTTTTTT.

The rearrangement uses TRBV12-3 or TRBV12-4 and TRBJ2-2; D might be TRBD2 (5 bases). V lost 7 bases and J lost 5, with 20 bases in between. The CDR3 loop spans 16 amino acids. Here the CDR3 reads CASNLGRVLRTGELFF. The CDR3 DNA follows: TGTGCCAGCAATCTTGGGCGGGTTTTACGAACCGGGGAGCTGTTTTTT.

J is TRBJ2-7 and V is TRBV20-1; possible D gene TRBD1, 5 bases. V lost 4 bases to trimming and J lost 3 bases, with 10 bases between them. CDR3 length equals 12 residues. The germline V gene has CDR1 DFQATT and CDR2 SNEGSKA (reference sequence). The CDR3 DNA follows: TGCAGTGCTACGGGCAGGGACTACGAGCAGTACTTC. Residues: CSATGRDYEQYF.

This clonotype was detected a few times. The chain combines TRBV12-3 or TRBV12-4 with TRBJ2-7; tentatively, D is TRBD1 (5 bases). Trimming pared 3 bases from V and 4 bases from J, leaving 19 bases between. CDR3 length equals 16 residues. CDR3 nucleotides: TGTGCCAGCAGTTTCTTGTTCCAGACAGTTCGTTACGAGCAGTACTTC. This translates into CASSFLFQTVRYEQYF.

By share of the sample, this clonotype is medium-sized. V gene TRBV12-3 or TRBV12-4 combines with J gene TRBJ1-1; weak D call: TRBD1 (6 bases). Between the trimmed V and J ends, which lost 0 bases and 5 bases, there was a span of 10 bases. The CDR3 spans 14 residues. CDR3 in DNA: TGTGCCAGCAGTTTAGCGGGGGGGGCTACTGAAGCTTTCTTT. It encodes CASSLAGGATEAFF.

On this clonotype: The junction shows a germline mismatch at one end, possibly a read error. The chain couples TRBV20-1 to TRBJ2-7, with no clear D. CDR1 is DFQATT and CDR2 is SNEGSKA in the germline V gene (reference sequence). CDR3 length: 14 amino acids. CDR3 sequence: CSASGVMSSYGQYF. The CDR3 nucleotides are TGCAGTGCTAGCGGTGTCATGAGCTCCTACGGGCAGTACTTC.

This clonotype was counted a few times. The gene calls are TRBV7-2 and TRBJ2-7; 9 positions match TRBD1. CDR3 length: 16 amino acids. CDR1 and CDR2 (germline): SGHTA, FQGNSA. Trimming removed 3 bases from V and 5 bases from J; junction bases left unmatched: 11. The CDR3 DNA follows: TGTGCCAGCAGCTTGGTGGGGACAGGGATGATGAACGAGCAGTACTTC. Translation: CASSLVGTGMMNEQYF.

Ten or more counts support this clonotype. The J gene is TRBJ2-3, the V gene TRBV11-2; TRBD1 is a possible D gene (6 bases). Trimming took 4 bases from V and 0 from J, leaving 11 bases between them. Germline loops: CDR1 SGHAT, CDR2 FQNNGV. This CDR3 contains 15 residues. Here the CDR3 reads CASSSLRGSTDTQYF. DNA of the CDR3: TGTGCCAGCAGCTCGCTCAGGGGCAGCACAGATACGCAGTATTTT.

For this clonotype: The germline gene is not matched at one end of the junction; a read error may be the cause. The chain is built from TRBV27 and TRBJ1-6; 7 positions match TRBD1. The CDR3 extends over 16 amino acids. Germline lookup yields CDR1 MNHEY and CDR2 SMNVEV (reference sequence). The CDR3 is CASSSHLTGRNSPPHF. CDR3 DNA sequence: TGTGCCAGCAGTTCCCACTTGACAGGGAGGAATTCACCCCCCCACTTT.

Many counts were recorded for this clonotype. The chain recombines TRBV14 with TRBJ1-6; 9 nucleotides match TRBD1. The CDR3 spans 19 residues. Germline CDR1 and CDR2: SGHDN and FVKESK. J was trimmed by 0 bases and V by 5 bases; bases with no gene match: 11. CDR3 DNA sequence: TGTGCCAGCAGCTCTCGGGACAGGGTCCTGAGCTCCTATAATTCACCCCTCCACTTT. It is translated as CASSSRDRVLSSYNSPLHF.

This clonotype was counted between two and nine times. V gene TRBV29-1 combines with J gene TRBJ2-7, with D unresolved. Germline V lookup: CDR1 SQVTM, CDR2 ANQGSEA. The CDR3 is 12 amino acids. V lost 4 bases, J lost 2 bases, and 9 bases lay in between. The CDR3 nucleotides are TGCAGCGTTGTACTGGACCCCTACGAGCAGTACTTC. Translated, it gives CSVVLDPYEQYF.

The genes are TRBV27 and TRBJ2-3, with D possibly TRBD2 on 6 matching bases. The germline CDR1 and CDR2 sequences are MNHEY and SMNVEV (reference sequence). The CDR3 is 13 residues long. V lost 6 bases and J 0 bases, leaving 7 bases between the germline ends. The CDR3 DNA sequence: TGTGCCAGCAGGCGGGACAGCACAGATACGCAGTATTTT. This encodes CASRRDSTDTQYF.

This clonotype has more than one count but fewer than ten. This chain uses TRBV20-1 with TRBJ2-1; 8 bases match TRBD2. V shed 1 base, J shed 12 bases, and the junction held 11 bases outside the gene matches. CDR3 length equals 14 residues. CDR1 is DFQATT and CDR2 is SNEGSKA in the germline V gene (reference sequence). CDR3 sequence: CSARALLNSGAQFF. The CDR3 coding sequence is TGCAGTGCTAGAGCGCTCCTCAATAGCGGGGCGCAGTTCTTC.